This TCR beta chain was documented in a study of T cell changes during pregnancy in multiple sclerosis. The germline V and J ends were trimmed by 0 bases and 5 bases, with 11 bases remaining between them. The CDR3 runs to 14 residues. Germline CDR1 is SGHRS and CDR2 is YFSETQ. Produced via immunoSEQ multiplex PCR; TCRdb's table is partial and in-frame only. The repertoire holds about 70,000 clones, with around 94% as singletons. This TCR came from a female donor in good health, enrolled as a control in a pregnancy study. This sequence joins TRBV5-1 and TRBJ1-2, with a possible D match to TRBD1 (5 bases). The sample in question was peripheral blood, obtained in the second trimester of pregnancy. CDR3 sequence: CASSLASQGYGYTF. The DNA of the CDR3 is TGCGCCAGCAGCTTGGCCTCGCAGGGATATGGCTACACCTTC.